This TCR beta chain was retrieved from a study of beta chain features in type 1 diabetes. Study-wide findings and caveats: More deletions and fewer insertions at VDJ junctions were found in patients with type 1 diabetes. All four CD4+ subsets of Type 1 diabetes patients contained TCRB CDR3s that were moderately but significantly shorter. Within the patient group, naive, central memory and Treg TCRB repertoires appeared more similar to each other than within healthy donors.

Worth noting for this clone: Its antigen remains unknown.

Expressed TCRB transcripts were sequenced because the entire RNA isolate underwent reverse transcription. TCRdb keeps only in-frame clones here, not all; method: immunoSEQ multiplex PCR. The sample shows hundreds of thousands of clones, 15% of them seen only once. The germline V gene has CDR1 LNHNV and CDR2 YYDKDF (reference sequence). The V end was cut by 0 bases, the J end by 1 base, with 10 bases between. CDR3 size: 15 residues. The TCR originated in a man younger than 35 in good health. Sequencing was done on a sample of naive CD4+ T cells from blood. J is TRBJ2-7 and V is TRBV15; D unresolved. The CDR3 coding sequence is TGTGCCACCAGCAGAGATACCGGCCGGTCCTACGAGCAGTACTTC. Translated: CATSRDTGRSYEQYF.